These T cell receptor beta chains were read from a single sample in a study of response to subunit inactivated influenza vaccine. Each CDR3 protein is one row after TCRdb ran MiXCR on the RT-PCR reads. The sample includes 600,000 to 700,000 distinct CDR3 sequences, about 15% of them seen just once. The sequenced sample was PBMCs from blood, obtained approximately 15 days before vaccination. These receptors all stem from a man between 45 and 60 years old who received an inactivated influenza vaccine. Each CDR3 is given with its conserved first and last residue. The D gene is left open where the match is weak. A clone size is listed for some rows: how often the clone was seen (once, few, many), or a class if it is expanded.

D	V	J	size	DNA	CDR3
NA	TRBV7-2	TRBJ2-3	NA	TGTGCCAGCAGCTTAGCGTTTCAGGGGGATACGCAGTATTTT	CASSLAFQGDTQYF
NA	TRBV5-6	TRBJ1-6	NA	TGTGCCAGCAACGCTACAGGGAATTCACCCCTCCACTTT	CASNATGNSPLHF
NA	TRBV10-3	TRBJ1-5	NA	TGTGCCATCAGTGAGTCCCAGGGGATTAGCAATCAGCCCCAGCATTTT	CAISESQGISNQPQHF
TRBD1	TRBV29-1	TRBJ1-2	few	TGCAGCATCGGACAGGGTTATGGCTACACCTTC	CSIGQGYGYTF
NA	TRBV15	TRBJ2-5	few	TGTGCCACCAGCAGAGCCAAGGACGGGATTGAGACCCAGTACTTC	CATSRAKDGIETQYF
TRBD1	TRBV9	TRBJ1-6	many	TGTGCCAGCAGCGAAGGGACAGGGTATAATTCACCCCTCCACTTT	CASSEGTGYNSPLHF
TRBD2	TRBV29-1	TRBJ2-1	few	TGCAGCCTACGGACTAGCGGGGTTTACAATGAGCAGTTCTTC	CSLRTSGVYNEQFF
NA	TRBV7-8	TRBJ2-7	NA	TGTGCCAGCAGCTACAGGGAATCCCCCACCTACGAGCAGTACTTC	CASSYRESPTYEQYF
TRBD2	TRBV5-1	TRBJ2-7	many	TGCGCCAGCACCAGGGCGGGAGGGTCCAACGAGCAGTACTTC	CASTRAGGSNEQYF
NA	TRBV24-1	TRBJ2-2	few	TGTGCCACCAGTGATTTCGACACGAACACCGGGGAGCTGTTTTTT	CATSDFDTNTGELFF
NA	TRBV24-1	TRBJ2-2	few	TGTGCCACCCGGAACTCCTGGGCCGGGGAGCTGTTTTTT	CATRNSWAGELFF
TRBD2	TRBV10-3	TRBJ2-7	few	TGTGCCATCAGTGGGGGGACTAGCGGTGGGTACGAGCAGTACTTC	CAISGGTSGGYEQYF
TRBD2	TRBV20-1	TRBJ2-3	NA	TGCAGTGCAGAGCTAGCGGGGCGATCCACAGATACGCAGTATTTT	CSAELAGRSTDTQYF
TRBD1	TRBV6-1	TRBJ2-4	NA	TGTGCCGGCAACAGGGGGGTTGGTGCCAAAAACATTCAGTACTTC	CAGNRGVGAKNIQYF
NA	TRBV2	TRBJ1-2	NA	TGTGCCAGCAGTGAAGGGGGGCGGGAGTATGGCTACACCTTC	CASSEGGREYGYTF
NA	TRBV20-1	TRBJ1-5	NA	TGCAGTGCTAGCACAGGGCAAGGCAATCAGCCCCAGCATTTT	CSASTGQGNQPQHF
TRBD2	TRBV20-1	TRBJ2-1	NA	TGCAGTGCTAGAGTAGGGACTAGCTCGTATGAGCAGTTCTTC	CSARVGTSSYEQFF
TRBD2	TRBV11-2	TRBJ2-3	many	TGTGCCACCGGGGCCGCGGGAGGGCCCGCAGATACGCAGTATTTT	CATGAAGGPADTQYF
NA	TRBV6-5	TRBJ1-5	few	TGTGCCAGCAGTTACTCGGGGGAACCTGGCAATCAGCCCCAGCATTTT	CASSYSGEPGNQPQHF
NA	TRBV15	TRBJ2-7	NA	TGTGCCACCAGCAGTAGACCAGGTTACGAGCAGTACTTC	CATSSRPGYEQYF
TRBD1	TRBV20-1	TRBJ2-6	NA	TGCAGTGCTAGAGCCAAAACAGGGGACCACTCTGGGGCCAACGTCCTGACTTTC	CSARAKTGDHSGANVLTF
NA	TRBV24-1	TRBJ2-3	NA	TGTGCCACGAGCGGTAGTACGAATACGCAGTATTTT	CATSGSTNTQYF
NA	TRBV14	TRBJ1-1	NA	TGTGCCAGCAGCCTATCCAAGGGGGAAGCTTTCTTT	CASSLSKGEAFF
TRBD1	TRBV2	TRBJ1-5	NA	TGTGCCAGCAGTGAATTCAGGGGGCGCGGTCAGCCCCAGCATTTT	CASSEFRGRGQPQHF
TRBD2	TRBV29-1	TRBJ2-3	NA	TGCAGCGCTCTCCCGGCGGGGGTAGATACGCAGTATTTT	CSALPAGVDTQYF
TRBD1	TRBV28	TRBJ1-1	many	TGTGCCAGCAGCAGACAGGGGGCTAGGAGGACTGAAGCTTTCTTT	CASSRQGARRTEAFF
TRBD2	TRBV29-1	TRBJ2-2	NA	TGCAGCGTTGATAGCGGGGGGATAAACACCGGGGAGCTGTTTTTT	CSVDSGGINTGELFF
NA	TRBV20-1	TRBJ1-2	NA	TGCAGTGCTAAGTTGACTCTTTGGTATGGCTACACCTTC	CSAKLTLWYGYTF
NA	TRBV13	TRBJ2-4	many	TGTGCCAGCAGCCCGAATTTAGCCAAAAACATTCAGTACTTC	CASSPNLAKNIQYF
NA	TRBV20-1	TRBJ2-7	few	TGCAGTGCTCGCGGGGAGAACTACGAGCAGTACTTC	CSARGENYEQYF
NA	TRBV5-1	TRBJ2-1	many	TGCGCCAGCAGCTCCCCCCAAGGAGAGGTCTACAATGAGCAGTTCTTC	CASSSPQGEVYNEQFF
NA	TRBV4-1	TRBJ2-3	few	TGCGCCAGCAGCCAAGTGGGGGTTAAGGCAGATACGCAGTATTTT	CASSQVGVKADTQYF
NA	TRBV3-1	TRBJ2-7	few	TGTGCCAGCAGCCAAGGCCCGTTGGCGGGGGCCAACGAGCAGTACTTC	CASSQGPLAGANEQYF
NA	TRBV7-9	TRBJ2-3	few	TGTGCCAGCAGCTCCTTGGGGAGCGACACAGATACGCAGTATTTT	CASSSLGSDTDTQYF
TRBD1	TRBV12-3/TRBV12-4	TRBJ2-7	NA	TGTGCCAGCACCTTGACAGGGGGCTACGAGCAGTACTTC	CASTLTGGYEQYF
TRBD1	TRBV12-3/TRBV12-4	TRBJ2-7	few	TGTGCCAGCAGTCCACAGGGGGCCCTCCGCTCCCAGCAGTACTTC	CASSPQGALRSQQYF
NA	TRBV6-2/TRBV6-3	TRBJ1-1	few	TGTGCCAGCAGTTATTCGGCCGCGAACACTGAAGCTTTCTTT	CASSYSAANTEAFF
TRBD2	TRBV7-9	TRBJ2-2	NA	TGTGCCAGCAGCAAGACTAGCGGGGATACCGGGGAGCTGTTTTTT	CASSKTSGDTGELFF
TRBD2	TRBV7-3	TRBJ2-1	many	TGTGCCAGCAGCTTAGTGGCGGGAGTTGAGGAGCAGTTCTTC	CASSLVAGVEEQFF
NA	TRBV5-1	TRBJ1-6	many	TGCGCCAGCAGCCCATCAGGGGATCCACCCCTCCACTTT	CASSPSGDPPLHF